The 24 T cell receptor beta chains below come from one sample, sequenced in a study of cytomegalovirus exposure and HLA in healthy donors. PCR primers comprised 60 Vbeta and 13 Jbeta primers. Generated by immunoSEQ multiplex PCR, the TCRdb table keeps only in-frame clones and is missing some. The repertoire includes more than 150,000 clones, roughly 80% of them detected once, and approximately 1.2% sits in the top ten. Input material: PBMCs. The receptors originated from a man between 45 and 60 years old in good health and CMV-seropositive.

This chain connects TRBV6-1 to TRBJ2-7; tentatively, D is TRBD1 (5 bases). The germline gives CDR1 MNHNS, CDR2 SASEGT. This CDR3 region has 12 residues. Trimming took 7 bases from V and 3 from J, leaving 10 bases between them. In nucleotides, the CDR3 is TGTGCCAGCACCAGGGTAGTCTACGAGCAGTACTTC. Its translation: CASTRVVYEQYF.

The chain carries TRBV6-1 and TRBJ2-7, with TRBD2 matching over 11 bases. CDR3 length: 14 amino acids. V gave up 5 bases and J gave up 4 bases; unmatched junction bases: 4. Germline V gene data show CDR1 as MNHNS and CDR2 as SASEGT. The CDR3 spells CASSTGTSGYEQYF. In DNA, the CDR3 is TGTGCCAGCAGTACCGGGACTAGCGGTTACGAGCAGTACTTC.

This clone was observed a few times. The rearrangement links TRBV27 to TRBJ2-3; TRBD1 agrees at 10 bases. The germline gives CDR1 MNHEY, CDR2 SMNVEV (reference sequence). V lost 4 bases and J lost 5; bases outside the gene matches: 3. The CDR3 has 14 amino acids. The CDR3 reads CASSWGQGIDTQYF. As DNA, the CDR3 is TGTGCCAGCAGTTGGGGACAGGGGATAGATACGCAGTATTTT.

V usage is TRBV2 and J usage is TRBJ2-4, with 8 bases that match TRBD2. The junction had 8 bases not matched to a gene; V was cut back by 8 bases and J by 5 bases. Germline V lookup: CDR1 SNHLY, CDR2 FYNNEI. This CDR3 has 14 residues. The chain's CDR3 is CASGVRRGENIQYF. The CDR3 bases are TGTGCCAGCGGAGTGAGGCGGGGGGAAAACATTCAGTACTTC. Full variable domain (remainder filled in from reference TRBV2 and TRBJ2-4): EPEVTQTPSHQVTQMGQEVILRCVPISNHLYFYWYRQILGQKVEFLVSFYNNEISEKSEIFDDQFSVERPDGSNFTLKIRSTKLEDSAMYFCASGVRRGENIQYFGAGTRLSVL.

This chain uses TRBV6-4 with TRBJ2-2, with TRBD2 matching over 8 bases. Per the germline V gene, CDR1 is MRHNA and CDR2 is SNTAGT. V dropped 5 bases and J dropped 1; count of bases not matched to a gene: 0. This CDR3 has 14 residues. CDR3 bases: TGTGCCAGCAGTACTAGCGGGAACACCGGGGAGCTGTTTTTT. Translating gives CASSTSGNTGELFF.

This clone occurred a few times. V is TRBV28 and J is TRBJ1-1; weak D call: TRBD1 (6 bases). The CDR3 length is 18 residues. The ends were cut back, 2 bases at V and 4 bases at J, with 23 bases in the middle. Germline V gene lookup returns CDR1 MDHEN and CDR2 SYDVKM. The CDR3 DNA reads as TGTGCCAGCAGTTTACTTTACGGACGCGGGGGGGCGGGCACTGAAGCTTTCTTT. It yields the protein CASSLLYGRGGAGTEAFF.

Remarks on this clone: At one end the junction does not follow the germline gene, possibly because of a read error. The J gene is TRBJ2-1, the V gene TRBV7-7; 10 bases fit TRBD2. The CDR3 sequence is 14 residues long. Germline V gene data show CDR1 as SSHAT and CDR2 as FNYEAQ (reference sequence). The CDR3 reads CASSSTSGDNEQFF. CDR3 sequence (DNA): TGTGCTAGCAGCTCCACTAGCGGGGACAATGAGCAGTTCTTC.

The V gene is TRBV19, the J gene TRBJ2-7, with 12 bases aligning to TRBD2. The CDR3 has 15 amino acids. Germline V CDR1 and CDR2: LNHDA, SQIVND (reference sequence). V lost 4 bases and J lost 5; bases outside the gene matches: 6. CDR3 in amino acids: CASSTRTSGINEQYF. The CDR3 nucleotides read TGTGCCAGTAGTACCCGGACTAGCGGGATAAACGAGCAGTACTTC. Drawing the rest from reference TRBV19 and TRBJ2-7, the complete variable domain is DGGITQSPKYLFRKEGQNVTLSCEQNLNHDAMYWYRQDPGQGLRLIYYSQIVNDFQKGDIAEGYSVSREKKESFPLTVTSAQKNPTAFYLCASSTRTSGINEQYFGPGTRLTVT.

The gene calls are TRBV10-3 and TRBJ1-2, with a tentative D call TRBD1 (5 bases). From germline, CDR1 is ENHRY and CDR2 SYGVKD. The length of the CDR3 is 13 residues. V was pared by 4 bases and J by 3 bases, with 9 bases between. Written as DNA, the CDR3 is TGTGCCATCAGTGTGGCGGGGGACTATGGCTACACCTTC. Its protein is CAISVAGDYGYTF.

The chain employs TRBV5-6 and TRBJ1-5; D not resolved. Germline V gene sequence: CDR1 SGHDT, CDR2 YYEEEE. Trimming removed 4 bases from V and 0 bases from J, with 5 bases in between. This CDR3 is built from 13 residues. In DNA form, the CDR3 reads TGTGCCAGCAGCCTTTATAGCAATCAGCCCCAGCATTTT. This codes for CASSLYSNQPQHF.

This chain joins TRBV28 and TRBJ2-7, with D unclear. This CDR3 is built from 13 residues. The V gene's germline CDR1 is MDHEN and CDR2 SYDVKM. V lost 3 bases and J lost 6, with 12 bases in between. The CDR3 here is CASSLNYISEQYF. The CDR3 DNA follows: TGTGCCAGCAGTTTGAACTACATTTCCGAGCAGTACTTC.

The chain combines TRBV2 with TRBJ2-1, with 9 bases fitting TRBD2. CDR3 length: 18 residues. CDR1 and CDR2 from the germline V gene are SNHLY and FYNNEI. The J segment lost 0 bases and the V segment lost 1 base, leaving 7 bases of the junction unmatched. CDR3 sequence reads: CASSEVLAGPSSYNEQFF. The CDR3 DNA follows: TGTGCCAGCAGTGAAGTACTAGCGGGCCCTAGCTCCTACAATGAGCAGTTCTTC.

Only a few counts were recorded for this clone. J is TRBJ1-2 and V is TRBV28; D unresolved. V was pared by 0 bases and J by 9 bases, with 11 bases between. The CDR3 runs to 13 residues. Germline values: CDR1 MDHEN, CDR2 SYDVKM. The CDR3 loop reads CASSLWGTMSYTF. The CDR3 DNA reads as TGTGCCAGCAGTTTATGGGGTACTATGAGCTACACCTTC.

J is TRBJ2-7 and V is TRBV5-4; a possible D gene is TRBD1 (6 bases). The germline V and J ends were trimmed by 3 bases and 2 bases, with 15 bases remaining between them. Germline CDR1 reads SGHNT; CDR2 reads YYREEE (reference sequence). This CDR3 region has 15 residues. The CDR3 coding sequence is TGTGCCAGCAGCTCCCCCTCGGGACAAGCCTACGAGCAGTACTTC. Translation: CASSSPSGQAYEQYF.

The chain carries TRBV6-5 and TRBJ2-7; maybe TRBD1 (6 bases). V was pared by 6 bases and J by 2 bases, with 14 bases between. CDR3 length: 14 amino acids. Germline lookup yields CDR1 MNHEY and CDR2 SVGAGI. CDR3 DNA: TGTGCCAGCAGCCCACCGACAGGCACCTACGAGCAGTACTTC. Encoded protein: CASSPPTGTYEQYF.

The gene calls are TRBV6-1 and TRBJ1-2, with 9 bases fitting TRBD1. Trimming at V came to 2 bases and at J to 0 bases, leaving 4 bases not matched to a gene. CDR1 MNHNS and CDR2 SASEGT come from the germline V gene. This CDR3 region has 16 residues. The CDR3 bases are TGTGCCAGCAGTGAACCGGGACAGGGAGCTAACTATGGCTACACCTTC. It is translated as CASSEPGQGANYGYTF.

The chain recombines TRBV2 with TRBJ2-6, with D maybe TRBD1 (6 bases). Trimming cost V 7 bases and J 3 bases, with 10 bases left between them. The CDR3 totals 14 residues. In germline, CDR1 is SNHLY, CDR2 FYNNEI. CDR3 sequence: CASIGGFGANVLTF. In DNA form, the CDR3 reads TGTGCCAGCATTGGGGGCTTTGGGGCCAACGTCCTGACTTTC. Filled out from reference TRBV2 and TRBJ2-6, the complete variable domain reads EPEVTQTPSHQVTQMGQEVILRCVPISNHLYFYWYRQILGQKVEFLVSFYNNEISEKSEIFDDQFSVERPDGSNFTLKIRSTKLEDSAMYFCASIGGFGANVLTFGAGSRLTVL.

The chain carries TRBV28 and TRBJ2-6; a weak D match, TRBD1 (6 bases). With 3 bases removed from V and 0 bases from J, the gap between germline ends came to 12 bases. CDR3 size: 17 residues. Looked up from germline, CDR1 is MDHEN and CDR2 is SYDVKM. The CDR3 nucleotides are TGTGCCAGCAGTTTGGGACACTACCCCTCTGGGGCCAACGTCCTGACTTTC. Protein product: CASSLGHYPSGANVLTF.

The V gene is TRBV7-2, the J gene TRBJ1-5; TRBD1 agrees at 7 bases. Unmatched junction bases numbered 13, after V lost 5 bases and J lost 0 bases. The CDR3 loop spans 18 amino acids. Germline loops: CDR1 SGHTA, CDR2 FQGNSA. CDR3: CASSIQGQSLGSNQPQHF. The CDR3 DNA reads as TGTGCCAGCAGCATTCAGGGACAGTCCCTAGGTAGCAATCAGCCCCAGCATTTT. Based on the CDR3 plus reference TRBV7-2 and TRBJ1-5, the full variable domain is GAGVSQSPSNKVTEKGKDVELRCDPISGHTALYWYRQSLGQGLEFLIYFQGNSAPDKSGLPSDRFSAERTGGSVSTLTIQRTQQEDSAVYLCASSIQGQSLGSNQPQHFGDGTRLSIL.

The chain employs TRBV21-1 and TRBJ1-5; the D call TRBD1 from the table was never checked on the DNA. TRBV21-1 is shown as a pseudogene. The CDR3 totals 15 residues. This CDR3 reads CASSKGTGELQPQHF. The CDR3, as DNA: TGTGCCAGCAGCAAAGGGACAGGGGAGTTACAGCCCCAGCATTTT.

This rearrangement joins TRBV5-1 to TRBJ1-2; D remains ambiguous. V was trimmed by 1 base and J by 4 bases, leaving 8 bases between them. The CDR3 totals 13 residues. Germline loops: CDR1 SGHRS, CDR2 YFSETQ. The CDR3 sequence: CASSLTRSYGYTF. CDR3 DNA: TGCGCCAGCAGCTTGACCCGGAGCTATGGCTACACCTTC.

This clone showed up just a few times. This sequence joins TRBV5-4 and TRBJ1-1; D unresolved. The V and J ends lost 4 bases and 0 bases respectively, with 7 bases between them. The CDR3 extends over 13 amino acids. Germline-derived CDR1 and CDR2 are SGHNT and YYREEE (reference sequence). The CDR3 region has the DNA TGTGCCAGCAGCGAGGTAATGAACACTGAAGCTTTCTTT. Protein sequence: CASSEVMNTEAFF. Full variable domain (rest looked up from reference TRBV5-4 and TRBJ1-1): ETGVTQSPTHLIKTRGQQVTLRCSSQSGHNTVSWYQQALGQGPQFIFQYYREEENGRGNFPPRFSGLQFPNYSSELNVNALELDDSALYLCASSEVMNTEAFFGQGTRLTVV.

The rearrangement joins TRBV4-2 to TRBJ2-7; 7 bases agree with TRBD1. The germline gives CDR1 LGHNA, CDR2 YNFKEQ. CDR3 size: 17 residues. V shed 1 base and J 4 bases; nucleotides not matched to a gene: 13. For the CDR3, the DNA is TGTGCCAGCAGCCAAGGACCTAAAAGGGGGCGACCGTACGAGCAGTACTTC. It is translated as CASSQGPKRGRPYEQYF.

V is TRBV11-3 and J is TRBJ2-7; D unresolved. The CDR3 covers 13 residues. Trimming shortened V by 3 bases and J by 0 bases, and 6 bases separated the two germline ends. Germline V CDR1 and CDR2: SGHNT, YENEEA. The CDR3 DNA reads TGTGCCAGCAGCTTGGGCAGCTCCTACGAGCAGTACTTC. The encoded protein is CASSLGSSYEQYF.